This entry features one T cell receptor (beta chain) sequence. These data originate in a study of shared clonotypes between healthy human individuals. The CDR3 has 18 residues. CDR1 and CDR2 (germline): ENHRY, SYGVKD. V was shortened by 0 bases and J by 5 bases, with 22 bases between the two germline ends. Sequencing was performed on unsorted PBMC DNA using ten immunoSEQ deep assay plates. In the authors' workflow: Owing to the provision of junction-only sequences devoid of quality scores by immunoSEQ, filtering differed. The protocol was immunoSEQ multiplex PCR, while the TCRdb copy is restricted to in-frame clones and leaves out a portion. From that table come the V and J calls and clone size; the DNA was used to work out D and trimming. The sample includes around 430,000 clones, around 79% of them seen just once. Donors, healthy HIV-negative adults, lacked recent acute infections or vaccinations.

This chain links TRBV10-3 with TRBJ1-1; weak D call: TRBD1 (5 bases). The source of this sequence is a woman aged 40 to 50 in good health. Some clones in this sample may be carry-over from other donors' samples. Sequenced: PBMCs. DNA for the CDR3: TGTGCCATCAGTGAGTCGAGGCCTGGGGGTCTGAGTGAGACTGAAGCTTTCTTT. Translating gives CAISESRPGGLSETEAFF.